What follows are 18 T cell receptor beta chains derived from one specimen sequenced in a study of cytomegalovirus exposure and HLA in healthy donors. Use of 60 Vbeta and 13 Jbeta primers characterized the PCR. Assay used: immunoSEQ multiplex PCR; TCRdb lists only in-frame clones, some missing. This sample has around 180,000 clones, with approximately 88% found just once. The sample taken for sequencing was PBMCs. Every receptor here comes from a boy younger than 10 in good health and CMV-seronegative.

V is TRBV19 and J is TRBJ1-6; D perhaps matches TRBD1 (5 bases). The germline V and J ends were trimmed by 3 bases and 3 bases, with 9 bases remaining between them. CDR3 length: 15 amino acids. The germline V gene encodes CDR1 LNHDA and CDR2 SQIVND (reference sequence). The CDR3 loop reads CASSIPGIYNSPLHF. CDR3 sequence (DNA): TGTGCCAGTAGTATCCCAGGGATCTATAATTCACCCCTCCACTTT.

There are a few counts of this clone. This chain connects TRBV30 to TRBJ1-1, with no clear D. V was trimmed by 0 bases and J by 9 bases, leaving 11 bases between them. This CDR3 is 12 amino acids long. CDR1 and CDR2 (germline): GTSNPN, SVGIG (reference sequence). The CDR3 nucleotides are TGTGCCTGGAGTGTAATGTGGCAGAAAGCTTTCTTT. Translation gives CAWSVMWQKAFF.

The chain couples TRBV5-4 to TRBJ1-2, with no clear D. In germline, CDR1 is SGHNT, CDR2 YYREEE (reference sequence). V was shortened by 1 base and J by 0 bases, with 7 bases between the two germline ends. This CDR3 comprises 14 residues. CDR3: CASSLITANYGYTF. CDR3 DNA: TGTGCCAGCAGCTTGATCACTGCTAACTATGGCTACACCTTC.

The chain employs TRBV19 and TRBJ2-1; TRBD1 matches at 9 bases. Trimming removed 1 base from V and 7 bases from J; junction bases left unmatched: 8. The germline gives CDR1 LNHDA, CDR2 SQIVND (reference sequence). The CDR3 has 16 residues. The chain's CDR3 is CASSIVAGTGKNEQFF. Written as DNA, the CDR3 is TGTGCCAGTAGTATAGTCGCCGGGACAGGGAAGAATGAGCAGTTCTTC.

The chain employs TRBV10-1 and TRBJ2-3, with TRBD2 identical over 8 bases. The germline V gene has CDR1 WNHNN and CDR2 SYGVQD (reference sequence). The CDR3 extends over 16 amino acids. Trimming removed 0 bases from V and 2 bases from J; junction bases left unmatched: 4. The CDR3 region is CASSESGTRATDTQYF. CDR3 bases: TGCGCCAGCAGTGAGTCAGGGACTAGGGCCACAGATACGCAGTATTTT.

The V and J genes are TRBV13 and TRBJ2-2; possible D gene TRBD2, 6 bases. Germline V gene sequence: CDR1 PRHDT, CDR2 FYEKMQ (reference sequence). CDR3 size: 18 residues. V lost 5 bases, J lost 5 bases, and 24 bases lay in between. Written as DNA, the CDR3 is TGTGCCAGCAGCCGTGGGGCCTCGTACGGCGGAGGGACCGGGGAGCTGTTTTTT. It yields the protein CASSRGASYGGGTGELFF.

The CDR3 coding sequence is TGTGCCAGCAGCTCGTGGACTAGCGGGGGGATAAGCTCCTACGAGCAGTACGTC. This codes for CASSSWTSGGISSYEQYV. The chain has TRBV5-6 and TRBJ2-7; 14 nucleotides line up with TRBD2. The CDR3 has 18 residues. Germline V lookup: CDR1 SGHDT, CDR2 YYEEEE. Losses at the gene ends were 3 bases for V and 0 bases for J; bases not matched to a gene: 8.

The CDR3 is CASSRTSGRETQYF. As DNA, the CDR3 is TGTGCCAGCAGCCGAACTAGCGGGAGAGAGACCCAGTACTTC. The V call is TRBV7-2, the J call TRBJ2-5; TRBD2 matches at 11 bases. V shed 5 bases and J 4 bases; nucleotides not matched to a gene: 3. Germline V gene lookup returns CDR1 SGHTA and CDR2 FQGNSA. CDR3 length: 14 residues. Full variable domain (outside the CDR3, taken from reference TRBV7-2 and TRBJ2-5): GAGVSQSPSNKVTEKGKDVELRCDPISGHTALYWYRQSLGQGLEFLIYFQGNSAPDKSGLPSDRFSAERTGGSVSTLTIQRTQQEDSAVYLCASSRTSGRETQYFGPGTRLLVL.

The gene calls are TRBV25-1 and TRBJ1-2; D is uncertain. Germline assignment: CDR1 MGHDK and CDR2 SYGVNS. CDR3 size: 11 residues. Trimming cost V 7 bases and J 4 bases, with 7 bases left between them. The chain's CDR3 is CASMERYGYTF. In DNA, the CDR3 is TGTGCCAGCATGGAGCGCTATGGCTACACCTTC.

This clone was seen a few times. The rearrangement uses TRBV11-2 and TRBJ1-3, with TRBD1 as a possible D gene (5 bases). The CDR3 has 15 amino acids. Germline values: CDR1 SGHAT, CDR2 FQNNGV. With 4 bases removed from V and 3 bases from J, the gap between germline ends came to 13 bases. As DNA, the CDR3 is TGTGCCAGCAGCTCTCCGGCGGGGGTTGGAAACACCATATATTTT. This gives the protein CASSSPAGVGNTIYF.

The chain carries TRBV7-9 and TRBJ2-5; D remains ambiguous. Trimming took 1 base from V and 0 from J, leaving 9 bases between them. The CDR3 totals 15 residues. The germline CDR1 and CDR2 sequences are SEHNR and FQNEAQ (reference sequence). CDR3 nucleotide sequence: TGTGCCAGCAGCTTAGGTACCGAGTACCAAGAGACCCAGTACTTC. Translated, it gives CASSLGTEYQETQYF.

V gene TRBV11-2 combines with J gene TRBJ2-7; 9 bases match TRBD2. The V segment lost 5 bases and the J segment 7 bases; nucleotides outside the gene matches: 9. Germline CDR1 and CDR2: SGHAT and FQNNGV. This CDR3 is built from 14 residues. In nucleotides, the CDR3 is TGTGCCAGCAGCGCTTTAGCGGGAGTTGGAGAGCAGTACTTC. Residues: CASSALAGVGEQYF.

DNA for the CDR3: TGTGCCAGCAGCTTGAGTGAAAAACTGTTTTTT. Translated: CASSLSEKLFF. The chain has TRBV7-2 and TRBJ1-4, with D uncertain. The germline V and J ends were trimmed by 3 bases and 7 bases, with 3 bases remaining between them. This CDR3 contains 11 residues. The V gene's germline CDR1 is SGHTA and CDR2 FQGNSA. Looking up the rest from reference TRBV7-2 and TRBJ1-4 gives the full variable domain: GAGVSQSPSNKVTEKGKDVELRCDPISGHTALYWYRQSLGQGLEFLIYFQGNSAPDKSGLPSDRFSAERTGGSVSTLTIQRTQQEDSAVYLCASSLSEKLFFGSGTQLSVL.

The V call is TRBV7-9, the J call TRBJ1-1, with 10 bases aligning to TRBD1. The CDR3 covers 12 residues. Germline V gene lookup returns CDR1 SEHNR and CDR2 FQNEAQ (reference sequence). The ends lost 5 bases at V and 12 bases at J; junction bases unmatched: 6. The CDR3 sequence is CASSVGQGGSFF. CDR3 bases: TGTGCCAGCAGCGTCGGACAGGGGGGGTCTTTCTTT.

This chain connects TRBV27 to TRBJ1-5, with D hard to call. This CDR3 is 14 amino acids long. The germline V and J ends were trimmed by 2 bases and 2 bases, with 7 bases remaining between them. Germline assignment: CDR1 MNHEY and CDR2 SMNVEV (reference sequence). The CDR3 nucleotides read TGTGCCAGCAGTTTAAATCCGGGCAATCAGCCCCAGCATTTT. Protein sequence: CASSLNPGNQPQHF.

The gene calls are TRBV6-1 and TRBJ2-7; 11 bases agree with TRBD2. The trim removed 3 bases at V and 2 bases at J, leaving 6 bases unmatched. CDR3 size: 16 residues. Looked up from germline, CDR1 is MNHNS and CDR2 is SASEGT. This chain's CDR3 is CASSEGTSGKAYEQYF. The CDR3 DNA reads TGTGCCAGCAGTGAGGGGACTAGCGGAAAAGCCTACGAGCAGTACTTC.

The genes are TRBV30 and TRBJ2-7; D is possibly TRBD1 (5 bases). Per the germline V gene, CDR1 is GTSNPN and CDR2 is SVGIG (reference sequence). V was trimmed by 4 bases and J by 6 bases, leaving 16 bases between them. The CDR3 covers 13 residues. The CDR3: CAWIRQGRGEQYF. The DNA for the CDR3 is TGTGCCTGGATTCGGCAGGGTAGGGGCGAGCAGTACTTC.

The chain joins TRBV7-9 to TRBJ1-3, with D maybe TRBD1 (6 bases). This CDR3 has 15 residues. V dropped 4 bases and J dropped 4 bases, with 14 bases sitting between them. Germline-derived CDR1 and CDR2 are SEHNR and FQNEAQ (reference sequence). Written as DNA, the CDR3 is TGTGCCAGCAGCTACAGGGAGGGCAAAGGAAACACCATATATTTT. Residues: CASSYREGKGNTIYF.